Shown below are 30 T cell receptor beta chains from a single sample sequenced in a study of regulatory dendritic cells for organ transplantation. TCRdb's copy holds only in-frame clones and misses some; the assay was immunoSEQ multiplex PCR. The sample has 25,000 to 30,000 clones; approximately 86% are singletons. The sample taken for sequencing was naive CD8+ T cells from blood. Subset given: CD45RA+ naive T cells. These receptors were taken from a human donor in good health.

This clone has only one observation. The J gene is TRBJ2-7, the V gene TRBV19, with a tentative D call TRBD1 (5 bases). Trimming stripped 2 bases from V and 2 bases from J, with 16 bases between. Germline V CDR1 and CDR2: LNHDA, SQIVND (reference sequence). This CDR3 is built from 16 residues. CDR3 nucleotide sequence: TGTGCCAGTAGTATATTCGGTGGGGCAGCCACCTACGAGCAGTACTTC. Residues: CASSIFGGAATYEQYF.

This clone was found once. The chain combines TRBV19 with TRBJ1-1; D gene ambiguous. Trimming removed 5 bases from V and 1 base from J, with 11 bases in between. The germline gives CDR1 LNHDA, CDR2 SQIVND (reference sequence). The CDR3 covers 14 residues. The CDR3 DNA follows: TGTGCCAGTAGTTTCCGGGAGCCGAACACTGAAGCTTTCTTT. This encodes CASSFREPNTEAFF.

In regard to this clone: The junction shows a germline mismatch at one end, possibly a read error. The genes are TRBV7-8 and TRBJ2-2; TRBD1 might be the D (6 bases). Germline V CDR1 and CDR2: SGHVS, FQNEAQ. CDR3 length: 17 amino acids. Here the CDR3 DNA reads TGTGCCGGCAGCCCCCTCGCCGGACAGTCGGACACCGGGGAGCTGTTTTTT. Protein: CAGSPLAGQSDTGELFF. Together with reference TRBV7-8 and TRBJ2-2, the CDR3 gives the full variable domain: GAGVSQSPRYKVAKRGQDVALRCDPISGHVSLFWYQQALGQGPEFLTYFQNEAQLDKSGLPSDRFFAERPEGSVSTLKIQRTQQEDSAVYLCAGSPLAGQSDTGELFFGEGSRLTVL.

J is TRBJ2-3 and V is TRBV5-1; 11 bases are a match to TRBD2. V lost 4 bases to trimming and J lost 2 bases; unmatched junction nucleotides: 6. CDR3 length: 16 amino acids. The germline CDR1 and CDR2 sequences are SGHRS and YFSETQ. The CDR3 DNA is TGCGCCAGCAGCCGCGCACTAGCGGGAGTCACAGATACGCAGTATTTT. Translation gives CASSRALAGVTDTQYF.

This clone was detected only a few times. The chain combines TRBV19 with TRBJ1-1; tentatively, D is TRBD1 (5 bases). Germline-derived CDR1 and CDR2 are LNHDA and SQIVND (reference sequence). With 7 bases removed from V and 5 bases from J, the gap between germline ends came to 14 bases. The CDR3 loop spans 13 amino acids. Here the CDR3 reads CASTPGTRTEAFF. The CDR3 nucleotides read TGTGCCAGTACCCCCGGGACTCGGACTGAAGCTTTCTTT. Together with reference TRBV19 and TRBJ1-1, the CDR3 gives the full variable domain: DGGITQSPKYLFRKEGQNVTLSCEQNLNHDAMYWYRQDPGQGLRLIYYSQIVNDFQKGDIAEGYSVSREKKESFPLTVTSAQKNPTAFYLCASTPGTRTEAFFGQGTRLTVV.

The V and J genes are TRBV5-1 and TRBJ2-5; D might be TRBD2 (5 bases). Germline V lookup: CDR1 SGHRS, CDR2 YFSETQ. Deletions cut 0 bases from V and 7 bases from J, with 19 bases between. This CDR3 is 16 amino acids long. DNA of the CDR3: TGCGCCAGCAGCTTGGCACGTATCGGAGGAGCTCTGACCCAGTACTTC. Protein product: CASSLARIGGALTQYF.

V gene TRBV6-5 combines with J gene TRBJ2-1, with a tentative D call TRBD2 (6 bases). This CDR3 comprises 15 residues. Germline lookup yields CDR1 MNHEY and CDR2 SVGAGI. V was clipped by 2 bases and J by 2 bases, with 10 bases between them. CDR3 amino acids: CASSYPGGTYNEQFF. In DNA, the CDR3 is TGTGCCAGCAGTTACCCCGGGGGAACCTACAATGAGCAGTTCTTC.

This clone was picked up a small number of times. The rearrangement uses TRBV4-1 and TRBJ2-3; 10 bases agree with TRBD1. There are 13 residues in the CDR3. Losses at the gene ends were 9 bases for V and 6 bases for J; bases not matched to a gene: 6. CDR1 and CDR2 (germline): MGHRA, YSYEKL. In DNA, the CDR3 is TGCGCCAGTCAGGGACAGGGGTGGGATACGCAGTATTTT. Residues: CASQGQGWDTQYF.

Of note for this clone: In the same sample, other DNA sequences code for this CDR3. The J gene is TRBJ2-7, the V gene TRBV5-1; a possible D gene is TRBD1 (6 bases). Germline V lookup: CDR1 SGHRS, CDR2 YFSETQ. The CDR3 is 13 amino acids. V lost 4 bases and J 1 base, leaving 9 bases between the germline ends. This CDR3 reads CASSVGQSYEQYF. DNA for the CDR3: TGCGCCAGCAGCGTCGGACAGTCCTACGAGCAGTACTTC.

This sequence joins TRBV5-5 and TRBJ2-3; D uncertain. V was pared by 4 bases and J by 4 bases, with 13 bases between. The CDR3 extends over 14 amino acids. Germline CDR1 SGHKS, CDR2 YYEKEE (reference sequence). DNA for the CDR3: TGTGCCAGCAGCCCCCCTGGAGATGCAGATACGCAGTATTTT. Amino acids: CASSPPGDADTQYF.

The V call is TRBV5-1, the J call TRBJ1-3; no reliable D call. Per the germline V gene, CDR1 is SGHRS and CDR2 is YFSETQ. The CDR3 consists of 15 residues. Trimming removed 2 bases from V and 0 bases from J, with 9 bases in between. CDR3 sequence: CASSFEGSSGNTIYF. The CDR3 coding sequence is TGCGCCAGCAGCTTTGAGGGCAGCTCTGGAAACACCATATATTTT.

The chain carries TRBV19 and TRBJ1-1; no definite D call. This CDR3 spans 17 amino acids. Germline CDR1 LNHDA, CDR2 SQIVND (reference sequence). V was trimmed by 0 bases and J by 0 bases, leaving 14 bases between them. CDR3 sequence (DNA): TGTGCCAGTAGTATAGATATGGTTGAGTTCATGAACACTGAAGCTTTCTTT. Translation: CASSIDMVEFMNTEAFF.

The chain uses TRBV4-3 and TRBJ2-1; the D gene is possibly TRBD2 (7 bases). The V and J ends lost 0 bases and 4 bases respectively, with 10 bases between them. The CDR3 has 15 residues. Per the germline V gene, CDR1 is LGHNA and CDR2 is YSLEER. Written as DNA, the CDR3 is TGCGCCAGCAGCCAAGATGGGGGGGCTTACAATGAGCAGTTCTTC. The encoded protein is CASSQDGGAYNEQFF.

The V call is TRBV4-3, the J call TRBJ1-4; D not resolved. CDR3 size: 13 residues. V was cut by 1 base and J by 2 bases, with 2 bases left in between. Per the germline V gene, CDR1 is LGHNA and CDR2 is YSLEER. This CDR3 reads CASSQATNEKLFF. In nucleotides, the CDR3 is TGCGCCAGCAGCCAAGCGACTAATGAAAAACTGTTTTTT.

The gene calls are TRBV13 and TRBJ2-1; D perhaps matches TRBD1 (6 bases). Germline lookup yields CDR1 PRHDT and CDR2 FYEKMQ (reference sequence). Trimming left V 6 bases short and J 2 bases short, with 14 bases between. The CDR3 length is 15 residues. DNA of the CDR3: TGTGCCAGCAGAACCAGGGGACCGGCCTACAATGAGCAGTTCTTC. It translates to CASRTRGPAYNEQFF.

The gene calls are TRBV9 and TRBJ2-1, with TRBD2 matching over 13 bases. Unmatched junction bases numbered 5, after V lost 2 bases and J lost 9 bases. There are 15 residues in the CDR3. From germline, CDR1 is SGDLS and CDR2 YYNGEE. This CDR3 is CASSVTSGGAVEQFF. The CDR3 bases are TGTGCCAGCAGCGTCACTAGCGGGGGGGCAGTTGAGCAGTTCTTC.

The genes are TRBV7-2 and TRBJ1-3, with D tentatively TRBD1 (5 bases). CDR1 is SGHTA, CDR2 FQGNSA, per germline. Trimming took off 8 bases at V and 1 base at J, with 9 bases between the two ends. The CDR3 is 13 amino acids. CDR3 coding DNA: TGTGCCAGCGGGGGGAATTCTGGAAACACCATATATTTT. It specifies CASGGNSGNTIYF.

The CDR3 loop reads CASSLALTSGGRYEQYF. DNA for the CDR3: TGTGCCAGCAGTTTAGCCTTAACTAGCGGGGGACGCTACGAGCAGTACTTC. This rearrangement joins TRBV28 to TRBJ2-7, with 11 bases identical to TRBD2. J lost 3 bases, V lost 2 bases, and 9 bases had no gene match. The germline V gene has CDR1 MDHEN and CDR2 SYDVKM. CDR3 length equals 17 residues.

In this sample, this clone turned up a few times. The CDR3 DNA is TGTGCCAGCAGCCAAATGACCAACGTCCTAGTCAACGAGCAGTACTTC. Translation gives CASSQMTNVLVNEQYF. V is TRBV5-6 and J is TRBJ2-7; D unclear. The V end lost 4 bases, the J end lost 5 bases, and 22 bases lay between the germline ends. In germline, CDR1 is SGHDT, CDR2 YYEEEE. The CDR3 sequence is 16 residues long.

This clone was seen only once. This rearrangement joins TRBV4-1 to TRBJ1-1, with D maybe TRBD1 (5 bases). The CDR3 is made up of 15 amino acids. Germline V gene data show CDR1 as MGHRA and CDR2 as YSYEKL. Between the trimmed V and J ends, which lost 0 bases and 3 bases, there was a span of 11 bases. CDR3 region: CASSQDRGRYTEAFF. CDR3 DNA sequence: TGCGCCAGCAGCCAAGATCGGGGGAGGTACACTGAAGCTTTCTTT.

This sequence joins TRBV15 and TRBJ1-5; D unclear. This CDR3 comprises 19 residues. V gave up 1 base and J gave up 0 bases, with 19 bases separating them. Germline CDR1 is LNHNV and CDR2 is YYDKDF (reference sequence). CDR3 region: CATSRVLPLGVYSNQPQHF. The CDR3 nucleotides read TGTGCCACCAGCAGAGTCTTACCCCTCGGGGTCTATAGCAATCAGCCCCAGCATTTT.

This sequence joins TRBV7-2 and TRBJ2-1; 7 nucleotides align to TRBD2. The CDR3 runs to 15 residues. The V gene's germline CDR1 is SGHTA and CDR2 FQGNSA. The V segment lost 0 bases and the J segment 7 bases; nucleotides outside the gene matches: 6. This CDR3 is CASSLALSGGNEQFF. The DNA of the CDR3 is TGTGCCAGCAGCTTAGCGCTCTCGGGGGGTAATGAGCAGTTCTTC.

This chain uses TRBV29-1 with TRBJ2-1; TRBD2 matches at 8 bases. Losses at the gene ends were 6 bases for V and 1 base for J; bases not matched to a gene: 8. Germline V CDR1 and CDR2: SQVTM, ANQGSEA. The CDR3 contains 15 residues. CDR3: CSVSGGWGSYNEQFF. Written as DNA, the CDR3 is TGCAGCGTCTCGGGGGGGTGGGGGTCCTACAATGAGCAGTTCTTC.

V and J are TRBV9 and TRBJ2-3, with 8 bases lining up with TRBD1. The CDR3 length is 15 residues. J lost 3 bases, V lost 1 base, and 4 bases had no gene match. In germline, CDR1 is SGDLS, CDR2 YYNGEE. The DNA for the CDR3 is TGTGCCAGCAGCGTATCACAGGGGGGAACAGATACGCAGTATTTT. Protein product: CASSVSQGGTDTQYF.

This clone was observed a handful of times. This chain connects TRBV27 to TRBJ1-1; unclear D gene. The CDR3 loop spans 17 amino acids. V lost 0 bases and J lost 0, with 14 bases in between. The germline gives CDR1 MNHEY, CDR2 SMNVEV (reference sequence). CDR3 sequence: CASSLSGSTTLNTEAFF. CDR3 sequence (DNA): TGTGCCAGCAGTTTATCCGGCAGTACTACACTGAACACTGAAGCTTTCTTT.

The chain joins TRBV7-2 to TRBJ1-1, with 10 bases identical to TRBD1. This CDR3 has 15 amino acids. The V segment lost 5 bases and the J segment 5 bases; nucleotides outside the gene matches: 8. CDR1 is SGHTA and CDR2 is FQGNSA in the germline V gene. For the CDR3, the DNA is TGTGCCAGCAGCCAACCTCGGACAGGGGGTACTGAAGCTTTCTTT. Its translation: CASSQPRTGGTEAFF. The whole variable domain, filled in from reference TRBV7-2 and TRBJ1-1, reads GAGVSQSPSNKVTEKGKDVELRCDPISGHTALYWYRQSLGQGLEFLIYFQGNSAPDKSGLPSDRFSAERTGGSVSTLTIQRTQQEDSAVYLCASSQPRTGGTEAFFGQGTRLTVV.

This clone appeared once. The gene calls are TRBV7-9 and TRBJ1-1, with 9 bases aligning to TRBD1. Germline V gene lookup returns CDR1 SEHNR and CDR2 FQNEAQ (reference sequence). CDR3 length: 16 residues. Losses at the gene ends were 4 bases for V and 2 bases for J; bases not matched to a gene: 8. CDR3 residues: CASSSLEGQGNTEAFF. The CDR3 bases are TGTGCCAGCAGCTCCCTTGAGGGACAGGGAAACACTGAAGCTTTCTTT.

This clone has a handful of counts. The chain has TRBV7-3 and TRBJ2-1; 9 bases are shared with TRBD2. Germline values: CDR1 SGHTA, CDR2 FQGTGA. This CDR3 comprises 12 residues. Losses at the gene ends were 5 bases for V and 15 bases for J; bases not matched to a gene: 8. The CDR3 loop reads CASSESGGRLFF. CDR3 coding DNA: TGTGCCAGCAGCGAGAGCGGGGGGAGGCTGTTCTTC. Based on the CDR3 plus reference TRBV7-3 and TRBJ2-1, the full variable domain is GAGVSQTPSNKVTEKGKYVELRCDPISGHTALYWYRQSLGQGPEFLIYFQGTGAADDSGLPNDRFFAVRPEGSVSTLKIQRTERGDSAVYLCASSESGGRLFFGPGTRLTVL.

V usage is TRBV5-6 and J usage is TRBJ1-5; the D is unclear. This CDR3 spans 15 amino acids. V lost 0 bases to trimming and J lost 5 bases, with 12 bases between them. CDR1 is SGHDT and CDR2 is YYEEEE in the germline V gene. In DNA, the CDR3 is TGTGCCAGCAGCTTGGAGGGAAAGGGAGATCAGCCCCAGCATTTT. It is translated as CASSLEGKGDQPQHF.

This chain joins TRBV6-6 and TRBJ1-3; no firm D call. The V gene lost 4 bases and the J gene lost 8 bases, with 15 bases spanning the gap. Germline assignment: CDR1 MNHNY and CDR2 SVGAGI (reference sequence). This CDR3 is 14 amino acids long. This CDR3 reads CASSSHPFVDTIYF. DNA for the CDR3: TGTGCCAGCAGTTCACACCCCTTCGTGGACACCATATATTTT.